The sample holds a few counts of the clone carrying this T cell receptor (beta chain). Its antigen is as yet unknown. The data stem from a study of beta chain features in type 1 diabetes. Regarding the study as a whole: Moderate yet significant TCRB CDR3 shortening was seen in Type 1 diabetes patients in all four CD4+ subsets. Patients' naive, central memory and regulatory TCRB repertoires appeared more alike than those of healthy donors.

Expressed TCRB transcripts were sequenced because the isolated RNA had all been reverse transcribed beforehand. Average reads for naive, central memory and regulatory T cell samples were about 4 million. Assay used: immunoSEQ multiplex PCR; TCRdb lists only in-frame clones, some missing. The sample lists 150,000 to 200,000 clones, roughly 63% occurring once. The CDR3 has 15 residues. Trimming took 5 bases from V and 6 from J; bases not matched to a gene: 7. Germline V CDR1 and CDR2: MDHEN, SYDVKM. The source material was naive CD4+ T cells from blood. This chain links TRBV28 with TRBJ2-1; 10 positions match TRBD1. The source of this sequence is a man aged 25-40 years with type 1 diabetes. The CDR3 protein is CASSVPGQGTNEQFF. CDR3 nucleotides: TGTGCCAGCAGTGTACCGGGACAGGGGACCAATGAGCAGTTCTTC.